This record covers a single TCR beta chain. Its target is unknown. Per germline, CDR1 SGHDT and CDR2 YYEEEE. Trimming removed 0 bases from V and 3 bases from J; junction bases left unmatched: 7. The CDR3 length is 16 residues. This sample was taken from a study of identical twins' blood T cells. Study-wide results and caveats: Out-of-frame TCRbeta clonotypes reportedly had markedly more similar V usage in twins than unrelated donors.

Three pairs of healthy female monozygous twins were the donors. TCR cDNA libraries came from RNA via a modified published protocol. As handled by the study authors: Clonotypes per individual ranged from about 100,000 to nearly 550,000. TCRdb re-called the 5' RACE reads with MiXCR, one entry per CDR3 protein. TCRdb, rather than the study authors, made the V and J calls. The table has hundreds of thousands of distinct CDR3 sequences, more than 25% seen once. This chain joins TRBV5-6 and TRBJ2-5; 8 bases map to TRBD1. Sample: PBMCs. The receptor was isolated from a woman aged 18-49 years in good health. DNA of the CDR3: TGTGCCAGCAGCTTGGGACTGTGGACAGGGAAAGAGACCCAGTACTTC. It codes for CASSLGLWTGKETQYF.